A single sample gave rise to the 5 T cell receptor beta chains below, sequenced in a study of cytomegalovirus exposure and HLA in healthy donors. Primers included in the PCR were 60 Vbeta and 13 Jbeta primers. Sequencing was performed with immunoSEQ multiplex PCR; in TCRdb, only in-frame clones are kept and a portion is missing. The sample yields some 120,000 clones, 65% to 90% seen once. The specimen was PBMCs. The receptor source for this set is a woman aged 30 to 39 in good health and CMV-seronegative.

This sequence joins TRBV13 and TRBJ1-1; TRBD1 matches at 9 bases. Trimming removed 4 bases from V and 4 bases from J; junction bases left unmatched: 13. Germline V gene lookup returns CDR1 PRHDT and CDR2 FYEKMQ (reference sequence). The CDR3 has 17 residues. The CDR3 loop reads CASSSRTGDRLGTEAFF. DNA for the CDR3: TGTGCCAGCAGCTCCCGGACAGGGGACAGGTTGGGCACTGAAGCTTTCTTT.

In DNA form, the CDR3 reads TGTGCCAGTAGTGCCAGCGGGGGCGGGAGGGAAGGTGAGCAGTTCTTC. Amino acids: CASSASGGGREGEQFF. The rearrangement uses TRBV19 and TRBJ2-1; TRBD2 aligns across 9 bases. Trimming cost V 5 bases and J 9 bases; bases outside gene matches: 14. The CDR3 has 16 residues. The germline V gene has CDR1 LNHDA and CDR2 SQIVND (reference sequence).

This CDR3 reads CASTIAVTNEKLFF. DNA of the CDR3: TGTGCCAGCACCATAGCAGTGACTAATGAAAAACTGTTTTTT. J is TRBJ1-4 and V is TRBV28, with no clear D. The V gene lost 7 bases and the J gene lost 2 bases, with 11 bases spanning the gap. CDR1 and CDR2 from the germline V gene are MDHEN and SYDVKM. CDR3 length: 14 amino acids.

With respect to this clone: One junction end does not reproduce the germline sequence, and a read error may be involved. Other nucleotide sequences in the sample specify the same CDR3. The rearrangement joins TRBV9 to TRBJ1-4, with TRBD1 matching over 8 bases. Germline V gene sequence: CDR1 SGDLS, CDR2 YYNGEE. CDR3 length: 18 residues. CDR3 coding DNA: TGTGCTAGCAGCGTAGCTCCAGGGGGCTATGCAACTAATGAAAAACTGTTTTTT. Its protein is CASSVAPGGYATNEKLFF.

The chain couples TRBV5-1 to TRBJ2-1; tentatively, D is TRBD2 (6 bases). CDR1 and CDR2 (germline): SGHRS, YFSETQ. V was shortened by 0 bases and J by 5 bases, with 9 bases between the two germline ends. The CDR3 spans 14 residues. CDR3 DNA: TGCGCCAGCAGCTTGGGGGGGGAAAACAATGAGCAGTTCTTC. Translating gives CASSLGGENNEQFF.